This T cell receptor (beta chain) derives from a study of blood T cell repertoires in COVID-19. Study background: The United States, Italy and Spain provided the acute and convalescent COVID-19 samples. From T cells, B-cell-depleted T cells, or PBMCs came the material, which was cDNA or gDNA.

Germline CDR1 is MNHEY and CDR2 is SVGAGI. This CDR3 contains 14 residues. The V and J ends lost 6 bases and 7 bases, in that order; junction bases with no gene match: 9. As processed by the authors: Estimates of nucleated cell counts were drawn from the amplification of reference gene primers. Using immunoSEQ multiplex PCR, the repertoire was profiled, and TCRdb retains in-frame clones only, with some absent. Clone size and the V and J calls come from that table; the DNA yielded D and trimming. The table has about 210,000 clones, roughly four fifths seen once. Sequencing was done on a sample of peripheral blood. The chain uses TRBV6-5 and TRBJ1-2, with 9 bases matching TRBD1. This TCR came from a woman aged 70-85 years with COVID-19, enrolled during active disease. In nucleotides, the CDR3 is TGTGCCAGCAGGGACCGGACAGGGGCGGGTGGCTACACCTTC. Translated, it gives CASRDRTGAGGYTF.